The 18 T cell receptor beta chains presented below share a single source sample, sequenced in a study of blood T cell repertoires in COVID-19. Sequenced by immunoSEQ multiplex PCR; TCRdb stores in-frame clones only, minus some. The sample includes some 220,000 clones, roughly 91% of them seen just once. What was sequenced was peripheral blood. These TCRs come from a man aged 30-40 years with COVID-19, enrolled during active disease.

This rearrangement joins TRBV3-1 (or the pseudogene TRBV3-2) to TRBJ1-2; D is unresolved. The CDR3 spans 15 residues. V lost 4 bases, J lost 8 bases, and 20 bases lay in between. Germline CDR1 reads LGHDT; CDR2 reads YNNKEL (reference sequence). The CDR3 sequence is CASSLPGRGSGGYTF. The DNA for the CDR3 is TGTGCCAGCAGCCTGCCAGGTCGCGGGTCCGGGGGCTACACCTTC.

For the CDR3, the DNA is TGCGCCAGCGCCCCGGGGGGCAATGAGCAGTTCTTC. Protein sequence: CASAPGGNEQFF. This chain connects TRBV5-1 to TRBJ2-1; 7 positions agree with TRBD2. This CDR3 is built from 12 residues. Germline CDR1 is SGHRS and CDR2 is YFSETQ. With V trimmed by 7 bases and J by 6 bases, 4 bases remained unmatched.

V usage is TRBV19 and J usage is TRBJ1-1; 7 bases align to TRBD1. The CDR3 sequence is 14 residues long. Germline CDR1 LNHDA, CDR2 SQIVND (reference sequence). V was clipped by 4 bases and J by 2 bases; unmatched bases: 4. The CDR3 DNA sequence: TGTGCCAGTAGTAACCAGGGGGTAAACACTGAAGCTTTCTTT. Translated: CASSNQGVNTEAFF.

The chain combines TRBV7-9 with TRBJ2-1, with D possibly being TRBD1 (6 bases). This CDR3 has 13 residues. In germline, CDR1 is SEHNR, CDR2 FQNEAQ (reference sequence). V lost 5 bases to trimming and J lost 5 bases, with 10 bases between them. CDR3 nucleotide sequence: TGTGCCAGCAGCCCGACAGGAAACAATGAGCAGTTCTTC. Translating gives CASSPTGNNEQFF. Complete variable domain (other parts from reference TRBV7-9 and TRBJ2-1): DTGVSQNPRHKITKRGQNVTFRCDPISEHNRLYWYRQTLGQGPEFLTYFQNEAQLEKSRLLSDRFSAERPKGSFSTLEIQRTEQGDSAMYLCASSPTGNNEQFFGPGTRLTVL.

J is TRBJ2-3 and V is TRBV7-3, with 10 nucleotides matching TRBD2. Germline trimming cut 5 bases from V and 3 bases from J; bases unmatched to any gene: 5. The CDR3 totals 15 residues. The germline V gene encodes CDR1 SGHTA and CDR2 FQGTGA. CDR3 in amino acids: CASSGASGGTDTQYF. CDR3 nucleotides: TGTGCCAGCAGCGGGGCTAGCGGGGGTACAGATACGCAGTATTTT.

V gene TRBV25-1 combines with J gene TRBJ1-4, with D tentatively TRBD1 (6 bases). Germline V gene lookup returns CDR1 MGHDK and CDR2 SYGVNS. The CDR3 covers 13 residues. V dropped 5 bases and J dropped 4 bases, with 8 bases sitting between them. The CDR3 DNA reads TGTGCCAGCAGTTGGGGGCTTAATGAAAAACTGTTTTTT. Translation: CASSWGLNEKLFF.

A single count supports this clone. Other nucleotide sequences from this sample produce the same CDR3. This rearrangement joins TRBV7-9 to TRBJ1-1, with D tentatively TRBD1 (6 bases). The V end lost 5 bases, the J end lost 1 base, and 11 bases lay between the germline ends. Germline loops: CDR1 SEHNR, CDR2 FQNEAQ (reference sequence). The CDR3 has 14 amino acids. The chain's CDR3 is CASSLQGGNTEAFF. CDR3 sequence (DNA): TGTGCCAGCAGCCTACAGGGTGGGAACACTGAAGCTTTCTTT.

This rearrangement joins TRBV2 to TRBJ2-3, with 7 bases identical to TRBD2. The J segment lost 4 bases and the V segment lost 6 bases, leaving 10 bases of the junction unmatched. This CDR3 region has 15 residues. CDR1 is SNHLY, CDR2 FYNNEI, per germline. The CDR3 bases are TGTGCCAGCAGGATTTTTGGGGGGGGTGCAGATACGCAGTATTTT. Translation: CASRIFGGGADTQYF.

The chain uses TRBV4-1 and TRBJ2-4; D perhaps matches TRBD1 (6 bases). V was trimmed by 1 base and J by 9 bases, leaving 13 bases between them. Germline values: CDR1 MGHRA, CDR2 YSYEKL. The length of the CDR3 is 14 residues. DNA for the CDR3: TGCGCCAGCAGCCAAGCACCCAGGGGCGGCATTCAGTACTTC. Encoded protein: CASSQAPRGGIQYF.

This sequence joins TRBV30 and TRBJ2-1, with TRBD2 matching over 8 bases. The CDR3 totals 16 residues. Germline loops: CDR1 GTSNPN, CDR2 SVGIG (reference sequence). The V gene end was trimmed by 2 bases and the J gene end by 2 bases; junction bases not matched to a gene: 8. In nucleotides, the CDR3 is TGTGCCTGGAGTCCAACAGCGGGGGCAACCTACAATGAGCAGTTCTTC. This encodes CAWSPTAGATYNEQFF.

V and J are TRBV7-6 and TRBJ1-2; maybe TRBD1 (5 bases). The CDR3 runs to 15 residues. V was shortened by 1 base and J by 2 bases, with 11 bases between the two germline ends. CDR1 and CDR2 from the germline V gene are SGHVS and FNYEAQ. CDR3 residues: CASSLESGSNYGYTF. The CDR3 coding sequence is TGTGCCAGCAGCTTAGAGTCAGGGTCCAACTATGGCTACACCTTC. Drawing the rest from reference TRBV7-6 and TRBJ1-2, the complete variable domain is GAGVSQSPRYKVTKRGQDVALRCDPISGHVSLYWYRQALGQGPEFLTYFNYEAQQDKSGLPNDRFSAERPEGSISTLTIQRTEQRDSAMYRCASSLESGSNYGYTFGSGTRLTVV.

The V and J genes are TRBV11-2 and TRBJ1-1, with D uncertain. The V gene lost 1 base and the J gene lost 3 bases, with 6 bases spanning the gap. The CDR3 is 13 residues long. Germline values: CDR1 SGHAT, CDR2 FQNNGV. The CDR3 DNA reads TGTGCCAGCAGCTTAGCGGGGTACACTGAAGCTTTCTTT. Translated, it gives CASSLAGYTEAFF. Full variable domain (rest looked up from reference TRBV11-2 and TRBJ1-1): EAGVAQSPRYKIIEKRQSVAFWCNPISGHATLYWYQQILGQGPKLLIQFQNNGVVDDSQLPKDRFSAERLKGVDSTLKIQPAKLEDSAVYLCASSLAGYTEAFFGQGTRLTVV.

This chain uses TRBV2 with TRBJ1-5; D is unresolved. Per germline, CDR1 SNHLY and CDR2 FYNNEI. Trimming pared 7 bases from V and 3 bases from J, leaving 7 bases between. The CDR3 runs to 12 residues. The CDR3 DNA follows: TGTGCCAGCACAGGTTCCAATCAGCCCCAGCATTTT. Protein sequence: CASTGSNQPQHF.

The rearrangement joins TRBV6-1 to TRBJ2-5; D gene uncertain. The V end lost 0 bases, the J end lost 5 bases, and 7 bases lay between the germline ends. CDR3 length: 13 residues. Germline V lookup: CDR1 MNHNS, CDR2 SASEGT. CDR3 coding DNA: TGTGCCAGCAGTGAAGCGCGAAAGGAGACCCAGTACTTC. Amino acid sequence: CASSEARKETQYF.

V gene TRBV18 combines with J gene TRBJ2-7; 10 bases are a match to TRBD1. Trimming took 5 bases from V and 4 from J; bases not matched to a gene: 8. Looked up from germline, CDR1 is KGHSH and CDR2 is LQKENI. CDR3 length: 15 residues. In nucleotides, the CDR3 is TGTGCCAGCTCAGCCGCGGACAGGGGGGGGTACGAGCAGTACTTC. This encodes CASSAADRGGYEQYF.

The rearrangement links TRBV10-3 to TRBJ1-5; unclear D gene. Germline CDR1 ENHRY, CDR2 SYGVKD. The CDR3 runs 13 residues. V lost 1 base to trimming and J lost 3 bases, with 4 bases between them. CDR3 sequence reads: CAISEYTNQPQHF. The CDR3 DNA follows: TGTGCCATCAGTGAGTACACCAATCAGCCCCAGCATTTT.

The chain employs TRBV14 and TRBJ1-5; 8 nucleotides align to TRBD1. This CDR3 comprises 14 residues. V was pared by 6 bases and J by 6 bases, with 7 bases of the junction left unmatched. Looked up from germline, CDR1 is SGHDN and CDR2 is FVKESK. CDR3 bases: TGTGCCAGCAGTGAACAGGGGGACGCTCAGCCCCAGCATTTT. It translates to CASSEQGDAQPQHF.

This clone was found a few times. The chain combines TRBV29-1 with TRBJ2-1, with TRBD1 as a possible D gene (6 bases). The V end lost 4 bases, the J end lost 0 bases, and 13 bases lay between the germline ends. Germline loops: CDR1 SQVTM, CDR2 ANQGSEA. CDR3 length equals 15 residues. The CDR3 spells CSVAQQGTSYNEQFF. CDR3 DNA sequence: TGCAGCGTTGCCCAACAGGGAACCTCCTACAATGAGCAGTTCTTC.